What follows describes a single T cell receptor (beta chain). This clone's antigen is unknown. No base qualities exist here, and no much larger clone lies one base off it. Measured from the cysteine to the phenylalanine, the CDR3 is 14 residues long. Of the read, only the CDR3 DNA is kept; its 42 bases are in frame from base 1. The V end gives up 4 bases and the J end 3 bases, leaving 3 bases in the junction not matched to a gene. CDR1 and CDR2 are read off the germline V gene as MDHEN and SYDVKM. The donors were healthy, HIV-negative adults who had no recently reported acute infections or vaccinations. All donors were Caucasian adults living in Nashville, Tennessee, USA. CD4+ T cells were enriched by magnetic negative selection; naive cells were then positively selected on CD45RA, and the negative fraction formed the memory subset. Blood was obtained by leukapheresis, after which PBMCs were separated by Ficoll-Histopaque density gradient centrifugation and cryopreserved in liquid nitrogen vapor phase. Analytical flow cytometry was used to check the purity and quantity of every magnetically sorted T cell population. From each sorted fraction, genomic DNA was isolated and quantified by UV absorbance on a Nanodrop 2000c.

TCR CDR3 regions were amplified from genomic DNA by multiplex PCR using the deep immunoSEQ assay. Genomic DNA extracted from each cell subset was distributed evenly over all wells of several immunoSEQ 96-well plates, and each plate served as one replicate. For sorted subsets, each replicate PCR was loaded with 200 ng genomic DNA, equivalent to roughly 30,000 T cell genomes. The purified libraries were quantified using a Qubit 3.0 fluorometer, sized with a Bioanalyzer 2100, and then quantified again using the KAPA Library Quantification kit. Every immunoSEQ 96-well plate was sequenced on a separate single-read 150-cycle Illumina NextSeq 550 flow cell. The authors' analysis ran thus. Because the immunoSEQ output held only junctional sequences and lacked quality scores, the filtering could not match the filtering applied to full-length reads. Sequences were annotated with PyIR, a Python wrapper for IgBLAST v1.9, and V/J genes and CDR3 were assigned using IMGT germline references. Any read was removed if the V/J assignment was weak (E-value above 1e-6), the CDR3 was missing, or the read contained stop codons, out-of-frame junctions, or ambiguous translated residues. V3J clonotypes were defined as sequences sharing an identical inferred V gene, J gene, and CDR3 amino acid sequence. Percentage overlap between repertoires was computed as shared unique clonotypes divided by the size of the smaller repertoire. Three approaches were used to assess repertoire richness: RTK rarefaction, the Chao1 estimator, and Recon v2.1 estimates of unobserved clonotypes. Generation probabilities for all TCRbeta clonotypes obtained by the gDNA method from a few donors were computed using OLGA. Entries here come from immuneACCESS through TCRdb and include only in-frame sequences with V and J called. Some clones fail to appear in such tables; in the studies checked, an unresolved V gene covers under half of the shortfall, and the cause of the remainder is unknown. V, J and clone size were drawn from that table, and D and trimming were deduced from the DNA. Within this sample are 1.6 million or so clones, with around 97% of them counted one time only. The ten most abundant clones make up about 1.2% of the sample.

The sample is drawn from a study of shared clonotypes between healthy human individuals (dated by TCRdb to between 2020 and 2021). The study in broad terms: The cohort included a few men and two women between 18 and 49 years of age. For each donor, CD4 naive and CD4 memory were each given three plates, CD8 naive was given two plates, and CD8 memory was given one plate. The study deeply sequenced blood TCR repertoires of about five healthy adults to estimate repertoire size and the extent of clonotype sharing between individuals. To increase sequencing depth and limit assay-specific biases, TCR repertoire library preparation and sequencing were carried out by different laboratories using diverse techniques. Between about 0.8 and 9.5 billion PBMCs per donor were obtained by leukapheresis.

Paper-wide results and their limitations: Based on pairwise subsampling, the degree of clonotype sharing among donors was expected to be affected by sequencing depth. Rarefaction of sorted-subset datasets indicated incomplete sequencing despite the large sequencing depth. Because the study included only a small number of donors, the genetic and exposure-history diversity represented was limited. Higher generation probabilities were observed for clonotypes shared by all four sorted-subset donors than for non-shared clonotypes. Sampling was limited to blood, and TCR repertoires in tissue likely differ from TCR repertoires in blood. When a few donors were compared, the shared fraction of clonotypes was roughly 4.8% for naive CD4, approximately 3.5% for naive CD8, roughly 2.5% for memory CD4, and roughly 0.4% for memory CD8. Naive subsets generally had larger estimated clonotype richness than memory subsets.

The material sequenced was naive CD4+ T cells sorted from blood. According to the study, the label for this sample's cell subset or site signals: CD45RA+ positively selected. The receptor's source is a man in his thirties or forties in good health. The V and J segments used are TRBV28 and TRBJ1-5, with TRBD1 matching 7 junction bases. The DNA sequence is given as TGTGCCAGCAGTTCGGGGACAGACAATCAGCCCCAGCATTTT. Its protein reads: CASSSGTDNQPQHF.